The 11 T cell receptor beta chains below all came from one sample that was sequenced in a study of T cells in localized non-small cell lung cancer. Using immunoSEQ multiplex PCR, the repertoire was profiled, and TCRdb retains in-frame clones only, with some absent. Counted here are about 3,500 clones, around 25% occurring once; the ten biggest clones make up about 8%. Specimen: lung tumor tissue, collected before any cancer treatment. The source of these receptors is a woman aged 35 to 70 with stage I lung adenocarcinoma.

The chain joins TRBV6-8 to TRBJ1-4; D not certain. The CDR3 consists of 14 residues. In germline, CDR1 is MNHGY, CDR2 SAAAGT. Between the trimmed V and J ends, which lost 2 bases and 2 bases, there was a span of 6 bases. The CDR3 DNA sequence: TGTGCCAGCAGTTACGGAGGGACTAATGAAAAACTGTTTTTT. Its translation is CASSYGGTNEKLFF.

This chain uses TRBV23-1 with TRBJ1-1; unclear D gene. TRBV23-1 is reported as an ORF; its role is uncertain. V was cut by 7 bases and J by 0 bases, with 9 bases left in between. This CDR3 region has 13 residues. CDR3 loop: CASTLDLNTEAFF. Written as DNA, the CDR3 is TGCGCCAGCACCTTAGATTTGAACACTGAAGCTTTCTTT.

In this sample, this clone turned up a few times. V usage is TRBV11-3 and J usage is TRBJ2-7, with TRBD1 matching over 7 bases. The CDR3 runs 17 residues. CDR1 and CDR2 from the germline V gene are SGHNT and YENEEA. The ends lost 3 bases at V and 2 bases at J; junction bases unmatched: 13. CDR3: CASSLGQGVTETYEQYF. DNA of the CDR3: TGTGCCAGCAGCTTGGGGCAGGGGGTGACCGAGACCTACGAGCAGTACTTC.

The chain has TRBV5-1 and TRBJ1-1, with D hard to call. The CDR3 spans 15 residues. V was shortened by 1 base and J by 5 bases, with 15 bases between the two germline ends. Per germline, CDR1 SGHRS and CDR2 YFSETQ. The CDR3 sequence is CASSLMEGGGTEAFF. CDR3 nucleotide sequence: TGCGCCAGCAGCTTGATGGAGGGAGGAGGAACTGAAGCTTTCTTT.

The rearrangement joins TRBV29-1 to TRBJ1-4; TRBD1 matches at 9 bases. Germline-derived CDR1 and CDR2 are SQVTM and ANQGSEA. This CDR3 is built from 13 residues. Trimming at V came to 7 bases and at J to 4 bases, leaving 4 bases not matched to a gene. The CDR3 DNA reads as TGCAGCGCGGGGGACAGGGTTAATGAAAAACTGTTTTTT. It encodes CSAGDRVNEKLFF.

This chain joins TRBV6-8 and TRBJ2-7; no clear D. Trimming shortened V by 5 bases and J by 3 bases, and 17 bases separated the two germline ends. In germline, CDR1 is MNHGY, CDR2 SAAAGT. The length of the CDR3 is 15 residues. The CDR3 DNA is TGTGCCAGCAGTACACCCCGTGGCATAAACTACGAGCAGTACTTC. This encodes CASSTPRGINYEQYF.

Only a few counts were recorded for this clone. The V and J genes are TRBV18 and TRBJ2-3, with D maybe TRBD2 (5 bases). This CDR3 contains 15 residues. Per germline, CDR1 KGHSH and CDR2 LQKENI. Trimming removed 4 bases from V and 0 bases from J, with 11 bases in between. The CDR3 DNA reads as TGTGCCAGCTCACGGATGGGAGTTAGCACAGATACGCAGTATTTT. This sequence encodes CASSRMGVSTDTQYF.

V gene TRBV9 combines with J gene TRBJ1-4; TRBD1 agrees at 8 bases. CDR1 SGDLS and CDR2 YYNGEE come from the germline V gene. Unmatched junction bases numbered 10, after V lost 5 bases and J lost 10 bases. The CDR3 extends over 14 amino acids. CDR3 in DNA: TGTGCCAGCAGTGATCAGGGGGCGCAGGGAAAACTGTTTTTT. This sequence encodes CASSDQGAQGKLFF.

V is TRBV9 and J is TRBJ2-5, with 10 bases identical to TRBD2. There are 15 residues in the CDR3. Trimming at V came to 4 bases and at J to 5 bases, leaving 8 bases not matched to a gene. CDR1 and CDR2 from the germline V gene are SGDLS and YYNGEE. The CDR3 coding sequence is TGTGCCAGCAGCCAGTCCCCTAGCGGGGGCGAGACCCAGTACTTC. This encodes CASSQSPSGGETQYF.

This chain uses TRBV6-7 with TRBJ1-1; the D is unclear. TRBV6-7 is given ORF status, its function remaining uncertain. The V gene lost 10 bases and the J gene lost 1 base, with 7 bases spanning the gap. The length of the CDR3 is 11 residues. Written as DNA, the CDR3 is TGTGCCATCGGTCAGAACACTGAAGCTTTCTTT. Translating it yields CAIGQNTEAFF.

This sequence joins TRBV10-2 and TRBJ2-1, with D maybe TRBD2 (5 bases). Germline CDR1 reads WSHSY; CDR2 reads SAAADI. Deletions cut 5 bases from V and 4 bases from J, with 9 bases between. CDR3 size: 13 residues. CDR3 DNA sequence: TGCGCCAGCAGTACCGGGGATTACAATGAGCAGTTCTTC. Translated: CASSTGDYNEQFF.